This T cell receptor beta chain was recorded in a study of shared clonotypes between healthy human individuals. Naive CD8 cells were CD45RO-negative, positively selected for CCR7, excluding terminally differentiated effector memory CD45RA+ cells. The V gene's germline CDR1 is PRHDT and CDR2 FYEKMQ (reference sequence). The CDR3 is made up of 15 amino acids. Trimming took 2 bases from V and 3 from J, leaving 10 bases between them. Genomic DNA per cell subset filled all wells of several immunoSEQ plates. Clones were sequenced by immunoSEQ multiplex PCR, and TCRdb holds only the in-frame ones, with some missing. Seen here are roughly 2.1 million clones, just over 90% observed once, and the top ten hold 1.5% to 2%.

The sample consisted of naive CD8+ T cells from PBMCs. The clonotype was recovered from a man aged 18 to 29 in good health. Some clones in this sample may be carry-over from other donors' samples. This chain links TRBV13 with TRBJ2-2; D is possibly TRBD1 (6 bases). CDR3 region: CASSLYRVDTGELFF. CDR3 DNA: TGTGCCAGCAGCTTATACAGGGTGGACACCGGGGAGCTGTTTTTT. Full variable domain (outside the CDR3, taken from reference TRBV13 and TRBJ2-2): AAGVIQSPRHLIKEKRETATLKCYPIPRHDTVYWYQQGPGQDPQFLISFYEKMQSDKGSIPDRFSAQQFSDYHSELNMSSLELGDSALYFCASSLYRVDTGELFFGEGSRLTVL.